Listed below are T cell receptor beta chains from one sample, sequenced in a study of cytomegalovirus exposure and HLA in healthy donors. Data came from immunoSEQ multiplex PCR; TCRdb stores just in-frame clones and leaves some out. The table has approximately 93,000 clones, less than 80% seen once. The sequenced material came from PBMCs. These receptors were obtained from a woman aged 35 to 49 in good health and CMV-seronegative. Each CDR3 is given with its conserved first and last residue. A D gene is named only where the DNA matches it firmly. Clone sizes are given selectively: once, few, many, or a class where the clone is expanded.

abundance: NA
j_gene: TRBJ1-5
d_gene: NA
v_gene: TRBV19
CDR3nt: TGTGCCAGTAGTACCCGTCATGACAGATCCAATCAGCCCCAGCATTTT
CDR3aa: CASSTRHDRSNQPQHF

abundance: once
j_gene: TRBJ2-2
d_gene: TRBD2
v_gene: TRBV9
CDR3nt: TGTGCCAGCAGCGTACTGCGGGAGGGCGCCGGGGAGCTGTTTTTT
CDR3aa: CASSVLREGAGELFF

abundance: NA
j_gene: TRBJ2-3
d_gene: TRBD2
v_gene: TRBV5-1
CDR3nt: TGCGCCAGCAGCCTGGGGAGGACTAGCAGTACAGATACGCAGTATTTT
CDR3aa: CASSLGRTSSTDTQYF

abundance: NA
j_gene: TRBJ1-3
d_gene: NA
v_gene: TRBV28
CDR3nt: TGTGCCAGCAGTTGGTCGGGACTTCTCTCTGGAAACACCATATATTTT
CDR3aa: CASSWSGLLSGNTIYF

abundance: NA
j_gene: TRBJ2-2
d_gene: NA
v_gene: TRBV14
CDR3nt: TGTGCCAGCAGCCAGGCGGTCTGGGCCGGGGAGCTGTTTTTT
CDR3aa: CASSQAVWAGELFF

abundance: once
j_gene: TRBJ1-1
d_gene: NA
v_gene: TRBV20-1
CDR3nt: TGCAGTGCTAGAATCCCTCCTGAAGCTTTCTTT
CDR3aa: CSARIPPEAFF

abundance: NA
j_gene: TRBJ2-1
d_gene: TRBD1
v_gene: TRBV5-6
CDR3nt: TGTGCCAGCAGCCGTCCCGGGACAGGGGGTGGGCAGTTCTTC
CDR3aa: CASSRPGTGGGQFF

abundance: NA
j_gene: TRBJ1-6
d_gene: TRBD1
v_gene: TRBV6-5
CDR3nt: TGTGCCAGCAGGGAGACAGGGAACCCACCCCTCCACTTT
CDR3aa: CASRETGNPPLHF

abundance: NA
j_gene: TRBJ2-2
d_gene: TRBD2
v_gene: TRBV4-1
CDR3nt: TGCGCCAGCAGCTTTGGGGAGGGGCGAAACACCGGGGAGCTGTTTTTT
CDR3aa: CASSFGEGRNTGELFF

abundance: once
j_gene: TRBJ1-1
d_gene: NA
v_gene: TRBV18
CDR3nt: TGTGCCAGCTCACCACCGACGGGGGAAGCTTTCTTT
CDR3aa: CASSPPTGEAFF

abundance: once
j_gene: TRBJ2-3
d_gene: NA
v_gene: TRBV28
CDR3nt: TGTGCCAGCAGTTCCCCGAGCGGTCACACAGATACGCAGTATTTT
CDR3aa: CASSSPSGHTDTQYF

abundance: NA
j_gene: TRBJ2-3
d_gene: NA
v_gene: TRBV19
CDR3nt: TGTGCCAGTAGCGACTCTAGCACAGATACGCAGTATTTT
CDR3aa: CASSDSSTDTQYF

abundance: NA
j_gene: TRBJ1-2
d_gene: NA
v_gene: TRBV7-3
CDR3nt: TGTGCCAGCAGCTTGACAGGCCCCTATGGCTACACCTTC
CDR3aa: CASSLTGPYGYTF

abundance: NA
j_gene: TRBJ1-2
d_gene: NA
v_gene: TRBV7-9
CDR3nt: TGTGCCAGCAGCTTAGCGGCCTATGGCTACACCTTC
CDR3aa: CASSLAAYGYTF

abundance: few
j_gene: TRBJ2-7
d_gene: NA
v_gene: TRBV5-1
CDR3nt: TGCGCCAGCAGCTTGGGCAGGGCGCCCGAGCAGTACTTC
CDR3aa: CASSLGRAPEQYF

abundance: few
j_gene: TRBJ2-7
d_gene: NA
v_gene: TRBV5-4
CDR3nt: TGTGCCAGCAGCTCGCAGGGGACACGTGGCGAGCAGTACTTC
CDR3aa: CASSSQGTRGEQYF

abundance: NA
j_gene: TRBJ1-2
d_gene: NA
v_gene: TRBV5-1
CDR3nt: TGCGCCAGCAGCCCTGAGGGCCTCCCGGAGGGCTACACCTTC
CDR3aa: CASSPEGLPEGYTF

abundance: few
j_gene: TRBJ2-3
d_gene: TRBD1
v_gene: TRBV19
CDR3nt: TGTGCCAGTATGACAGGGGGAAACACAGATACGCAGTATTTT
CDR3aa: CASMTGGNTDTQYF

abundance: NA
j_gene: TRBJ2-6
d_gene: NA
v_gene: TRBV21-1
CDR3nt: TGTGCCAGCAGCAAACGCTGGACAGGGAAGGCTGGGGCCAACGTCCTGACTTTC
CDR3aa: CASSKRWTGKAGANVLTF

abundance: once
j_gene: TRBJ2-5
d_gene: TRBD2
v_gene: TRBV5-1
CDR3nt: TGCGCCAGCCGACTAGCGGGAGAAGAGACCCAGTACTTC
CDR3aa: CASRLAGEETQYF

abundance: NA
j_gene: TRBJ2-7
d_gene: NA
v_gene: TRBV28
CDR3nt: TGTGCCAGCAGCCCCCCGGCGGCGGCCTACGAGCAGTACTTC
CDR3aa: CASSPPAAAYEQYF

abundance: NA
j_gene: TRBJ2-1
d_gene: NA
v_gene: TRBV10-3
CDR3nt: TGTGCCATCAGTGCCGGACAGGAGCAGTTCTTC
CDR3aa: CAISAGQEQFF

abundance: NA
j_gene: TRBJ2-3
d_gene: NA
v_gene: TRBV6-4
CDR3nt: TGTGCCAGCAGTGACTCGGCTAGCGGCACAGATACGCAGTATTTT
CDR3aa: CASSDSASGTDTQYF

abundance: NA
j_gene: TRBJ2-1
d_gene: TRBD2
v_gene: TRBV29-1
CDR3nt: TGCAGCGTGCCGGGACTAGCGAGCCGGGAGCAGTTCTTC
CDR3aa: CSVPGLASREQFF

abundance: NA
j_gene: TRBJ1-3
d_gene: NA
v_gene: TRBV2
CDR3nt: TGTGCCAGCACCGAGCCCAGGGCCGGAAACACCATATATTTT
CDR3aa: CASTEPRAGNTIYF

abundance: once
j_gene: TRBJ2-7
d_gene: TRBD1
v_gene: TRBV28
CDR3nt: TGTGCCAGCACCCTAGACAGGGGGCTTTCCTACGAGCAGTACTTC
CDR3aa: CASTLDRGLSYEQYF

abundance: NA
j_gene: TRBJ1-1
d_gene: NA
v_gene: TRBV7-9
CDR3nt: TGTTCCAGCAGCTTAGACCGGGGAGCTTTCTTT
CDR3aa: CSSSLDRGAFF

abundance: NA
j_gene: TRBJ1-4
d_gene: NA
v_gene: TRBV5-6
CDR3nt: TGTGCCAGCAGCCCGGGACTTAAGAATGAAAAACTGTTTTTT
CDR3aa: CASSPGLKNEKLFF

abundance: NA
j_gene: TRBJ2-3
d_gene: TRBD2
v_gene: TRBV6-1
CDR3nt: TGTGCCAGCAGTGATCCCCGAACGACTAGCGGGAGGAGCACAGATACGCAGTATTTT
CDR3aa: CASSDPRTTSGRSTDTQYF

abundance: NA
j_gene: TRBJ2-1
d_gene: TRBD2
v_gene: TRBV5-1
CDR3nt: TGCGCCAGCAGCTTTGGGACTAGCGCTTACAATGAGCAGTTCTTC
CDR3aa: CASSFGTSAYNEQFF

abundance: NA
j_gene: TRBJ2-1
d_gene: TRBD2
v_gene: TRBV4-1
CDR3nt: TGCGCCAGCAGCCAAGTCAGTGCGGGAGGGTGGAATGAGCAGTTCTTC
CDR3aa: CASSQVSAGGWNEQFF

abundance: few
j_gene: TRBJ2-1
d_gene: NA
v_gene: TRBV2
CDR3nt: TGTGCCAGCAGGGGACAAACATCGTACAATGAGCAGTTCTTC
CDR3aa: CASRGQTSYNEQFF

abundance: NA
j_gene: TRBJ2-2
d_gene: NA
v_gene: TRBV5-1
CDR3nt: TGCGCCAGCAGCTTGGAACGCGCAAGAACCGGGGAGCTGTTTTTT
CDR3aa: CASSLERARTGELFF

abundance: NA
j_gene: TRBJ2-7
d_gene: NA
v_gene: TRBV11-2
CDR3nt: TGTGCCAGCAGCCCGCACGCGGACTCCTACGAGCAGTACTTC
CDR3aa: CASSPHADSYEQYF

abundance: NA
j_gene: TRBJ2-1
d_gene: TRBD2
v_gene: TRBV19
CDR3nt: TGTGCCAGTGGGACTAGCGGGAGCCCTGAGCAGTTCTTC
CDR3aa: CASGTSGSPEQFF

abundance: NA
j_gene: TRBJ1-5
d_gene: TRBD1
v_gene: TRBV5-1
CDR3nt: TGCGCCAGCAGCTTGGCAGGGGGAAGTCAGCCCCAGCATTTT
CDR3aa: CASSLAGGSQPQHF

abundance: NA
j_gene: TRBJ1-2
d_gene: NA
v_gene: TRBV28
CDR3nt: TGTGCCAGCAGCTCTTCGGCTAACTATGGCTACACCTTC
CDR3aa: CASSSSANYGYTF

abundance: NA
j_gene: TRBJ2-7
d_gene: TRBD2
v_gene: TRBV7-2
CDR3nt: TGTGCCAGCAGCTTAATAGCGGGAGGGCCGATGTCCTACGAGCAGTACTTC
CDR3aa: CASSLIAGGPMSYEQYF

abundance: NA
j_gene: TRBJ2-2
d_gene: TRBD2
v_gene: TRBV9
CDR3nt: TGTGCCAGCAGCGCCGGGACTACTGGGCCCGGGGAGCTGTTTTTT
CDR3aa: CASSAGTTGPGELFF

abundance: NA
j_gene: TRBJ2-5
d_gene: TRBD2
v_gene: TRBV4-2
CDR3nt: TGTGCCAGCAGCCAAGATCTAAGCGGGGGAAAGACCCAGTACTTC
CDR3aa: CASSQDLSGGKTQYF

abundance: NA
j_gene: TRBJ2-7
d_gene: TRBD1
v_gene: TRBV27
CDR3nt: TGTGCCAGCAGTTTCCTACCCAGGGGGTCCCGACCCTACGAGCAGTACTTC
CDR3aa: CASSFLPRGSRPYEQYF